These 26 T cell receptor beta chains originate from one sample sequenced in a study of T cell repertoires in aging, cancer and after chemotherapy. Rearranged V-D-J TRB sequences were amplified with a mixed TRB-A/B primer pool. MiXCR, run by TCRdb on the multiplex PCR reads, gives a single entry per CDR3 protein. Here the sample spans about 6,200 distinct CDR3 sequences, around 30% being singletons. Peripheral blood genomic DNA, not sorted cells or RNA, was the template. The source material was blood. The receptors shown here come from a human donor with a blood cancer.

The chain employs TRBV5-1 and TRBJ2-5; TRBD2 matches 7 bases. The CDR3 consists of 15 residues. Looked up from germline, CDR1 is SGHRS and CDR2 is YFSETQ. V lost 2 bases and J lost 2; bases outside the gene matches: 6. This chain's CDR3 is CASSFTSGAQETQYF. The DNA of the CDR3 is TGCGCCAGCAGCTTTACGAGCGGGGCTCAAGAGACCCAGTACTTC.

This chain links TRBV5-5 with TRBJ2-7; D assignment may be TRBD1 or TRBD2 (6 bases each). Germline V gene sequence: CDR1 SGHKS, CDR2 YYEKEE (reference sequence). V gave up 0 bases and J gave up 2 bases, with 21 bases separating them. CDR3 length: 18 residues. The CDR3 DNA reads TGTGCCAGCAGCTTGGTACCCCCTCAGGGGAGGCACCCCTACGAGCAGTACTTC. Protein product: CASSLVPPQGRHPYEQYF.

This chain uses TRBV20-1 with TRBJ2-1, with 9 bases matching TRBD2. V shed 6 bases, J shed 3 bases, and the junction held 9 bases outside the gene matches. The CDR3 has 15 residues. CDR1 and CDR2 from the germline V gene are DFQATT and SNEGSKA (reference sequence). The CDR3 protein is CSASGTSSFYNEQFF. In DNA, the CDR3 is TGCAGTGCCTCCGGGACTAGCAGTTTCTACAATGAGCAGTTCTTC.

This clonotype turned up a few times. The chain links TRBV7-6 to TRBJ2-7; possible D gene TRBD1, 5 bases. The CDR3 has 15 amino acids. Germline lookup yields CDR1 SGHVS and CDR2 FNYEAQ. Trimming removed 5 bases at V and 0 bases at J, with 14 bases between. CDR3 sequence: CASSPGPFDSYEQYF. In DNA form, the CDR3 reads TGTGCCAGCAGCCCAGGGCCCTTCGACTCCTACGAGCAGTACTTC.

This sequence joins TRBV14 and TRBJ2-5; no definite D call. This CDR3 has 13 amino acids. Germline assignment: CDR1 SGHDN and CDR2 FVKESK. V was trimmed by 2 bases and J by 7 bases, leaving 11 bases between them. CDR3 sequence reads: CASSQRDGRTQYF. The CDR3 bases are TGTGCCAGCAGCCAAAGAGATGGGCGGACCCAGTACTTC.

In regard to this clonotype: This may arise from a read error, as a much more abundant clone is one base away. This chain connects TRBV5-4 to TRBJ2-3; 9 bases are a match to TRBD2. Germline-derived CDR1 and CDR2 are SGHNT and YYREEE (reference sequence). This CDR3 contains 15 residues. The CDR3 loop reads CATSFRTSGTDTQYF. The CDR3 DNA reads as TGTGCCACCAGCTTTCGGACTAGCGGCACAGATACGCAGTATTTT.

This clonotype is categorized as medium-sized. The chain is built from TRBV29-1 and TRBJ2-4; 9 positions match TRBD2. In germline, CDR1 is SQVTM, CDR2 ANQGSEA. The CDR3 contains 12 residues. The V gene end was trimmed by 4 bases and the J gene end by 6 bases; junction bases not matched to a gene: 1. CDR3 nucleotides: TGCAGCGTTGGGGGACTAGCAAACATTCAGTACTTC. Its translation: CSVGGLANIQYF. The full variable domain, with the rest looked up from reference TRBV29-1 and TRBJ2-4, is SAVISQKPSRDICQRGTSLTIQCQVDSQVTMMFWYRQQPGQSLTLIATANQGSEATYESGFVIDKFPISRPNLTFSTLTVSNMSPEDSSIYLCSVGGLANIQYFGAGTRLSVL.

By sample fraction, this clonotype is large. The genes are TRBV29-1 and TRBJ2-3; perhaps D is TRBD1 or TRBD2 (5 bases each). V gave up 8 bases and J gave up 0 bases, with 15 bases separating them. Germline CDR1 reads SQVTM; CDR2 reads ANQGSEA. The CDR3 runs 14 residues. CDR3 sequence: CSLSGAGSTDTQYF. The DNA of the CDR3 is TGCAGCCTTTCCGGGGCAGGGAGCACAGATACGCAGTATTTT.

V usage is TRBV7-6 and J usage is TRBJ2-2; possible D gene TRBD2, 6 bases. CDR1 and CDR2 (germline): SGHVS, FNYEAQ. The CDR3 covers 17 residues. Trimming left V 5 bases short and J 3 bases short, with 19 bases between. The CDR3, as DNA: TGTGCCAGCAGCCTGCCGGGACTTAGCGGATACACCGGGGAGCTGTTTTTT. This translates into CASSLPGLSGYTGELFF.

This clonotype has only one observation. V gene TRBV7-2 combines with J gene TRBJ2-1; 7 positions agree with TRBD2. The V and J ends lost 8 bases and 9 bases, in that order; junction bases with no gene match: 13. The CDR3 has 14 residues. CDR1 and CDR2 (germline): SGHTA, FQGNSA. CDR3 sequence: CASREQRGSGEQFF. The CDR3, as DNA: TGTGCCAGCCGAGAGCAGCGGGGAAGTGGTGAGCAGTTCTTC.

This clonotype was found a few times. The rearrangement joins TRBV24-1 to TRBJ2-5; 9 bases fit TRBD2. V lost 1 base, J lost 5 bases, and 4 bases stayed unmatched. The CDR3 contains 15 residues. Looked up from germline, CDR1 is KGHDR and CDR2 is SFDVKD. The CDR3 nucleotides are TGTGCCACCAGTGATTTCAAAGCGGGAGGCGAGACCCAGTACTTC. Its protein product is CATSDFKAGGETQYF.

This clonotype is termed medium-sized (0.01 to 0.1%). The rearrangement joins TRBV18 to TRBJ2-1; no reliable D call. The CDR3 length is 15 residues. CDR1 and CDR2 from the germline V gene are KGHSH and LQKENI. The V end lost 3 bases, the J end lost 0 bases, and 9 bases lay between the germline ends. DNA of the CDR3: TGTGCCAGCTCACCTGTTTCTAACTCCTACAATGAGCAGTTCTTC. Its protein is CASSPVSNSYNEQFF. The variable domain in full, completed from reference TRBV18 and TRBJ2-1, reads NAGVMQNPRHLVRRRGQEARLRCSPMKGHSHVYWYRQLPEEGLKFMVYLQKENIIDESGMPKERFSAEFPKEGPSILRIQQVVRGDSAAYFCASSPVSNSYNEQFFGPGTRLTVL.

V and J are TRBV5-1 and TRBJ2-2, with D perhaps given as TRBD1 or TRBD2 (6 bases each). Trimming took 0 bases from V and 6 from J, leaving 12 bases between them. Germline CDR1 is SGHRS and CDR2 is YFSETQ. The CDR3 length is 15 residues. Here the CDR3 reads CASSLEPRGPGELFF. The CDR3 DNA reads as TGCGCCAGCAGCTTGGAGCCCCGGGGGCCCGGGGAGCTGTTTTTT.

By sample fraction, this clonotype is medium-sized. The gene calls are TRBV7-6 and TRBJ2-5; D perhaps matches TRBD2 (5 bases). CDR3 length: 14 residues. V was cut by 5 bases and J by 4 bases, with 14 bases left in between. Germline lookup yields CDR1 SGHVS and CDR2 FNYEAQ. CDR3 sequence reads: CASSDPEVAETQYF. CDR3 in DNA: TGTGCCAGCAGCGATCCGGAGGTGGCAGAGACCCAGTACTTC. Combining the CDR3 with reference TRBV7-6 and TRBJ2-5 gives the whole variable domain GAGVSQSPRYKVTKRGQDVALRCDPISGHVSLYWYRQALGQGPEFLTYFNYEAQQDKSGLPNDRFSAERPEGSISTLTIQRTEQRDSAMYRCASSDPEVAETQYFGPGTRLLVL.

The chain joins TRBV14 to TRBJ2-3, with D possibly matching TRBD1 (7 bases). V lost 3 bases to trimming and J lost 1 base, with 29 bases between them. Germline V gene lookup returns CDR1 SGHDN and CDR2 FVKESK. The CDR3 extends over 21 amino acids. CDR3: CASSQKQWHLRDRVGTDTQYF. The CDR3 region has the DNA TGTGCCAGCAGCCAGAAACAATGGCATTTGCGGGACAGAGTGGGCACAGATACGCAGTATTTT.

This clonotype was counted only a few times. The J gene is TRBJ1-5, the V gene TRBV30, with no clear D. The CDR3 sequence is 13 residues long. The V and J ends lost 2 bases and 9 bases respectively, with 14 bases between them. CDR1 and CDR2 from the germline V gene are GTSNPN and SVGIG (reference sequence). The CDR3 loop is CAWSSYTEGPQHF. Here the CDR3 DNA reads TGTGCCTGGAGTTCCTACACGGAGGGGCCCCAGCATTTT.

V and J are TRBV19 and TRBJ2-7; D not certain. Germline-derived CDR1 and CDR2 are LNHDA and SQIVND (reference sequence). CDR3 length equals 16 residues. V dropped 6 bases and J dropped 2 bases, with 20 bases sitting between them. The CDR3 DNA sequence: TGTGCCAGTAGGCCCGGATCCGACGTTGGAACCTACGAGCAGTACTTC. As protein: CASRPGSDVGTYEQYF.

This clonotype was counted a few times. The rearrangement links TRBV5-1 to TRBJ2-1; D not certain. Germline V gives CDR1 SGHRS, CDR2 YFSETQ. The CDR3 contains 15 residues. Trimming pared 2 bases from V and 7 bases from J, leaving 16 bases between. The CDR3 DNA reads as TGCGCCAGCAGCTTCTTAGCAGGCTCACAGAATGAGCAGTTCTTC. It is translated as CASSFLAGSQNEQFF.

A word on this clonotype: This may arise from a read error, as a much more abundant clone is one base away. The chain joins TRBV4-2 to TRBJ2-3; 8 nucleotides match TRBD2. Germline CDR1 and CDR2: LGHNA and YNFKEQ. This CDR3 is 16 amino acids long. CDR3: CASRQEDSGARDTQYF. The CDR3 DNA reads TGTGCCAGCAGGCAAGAGGATAGCGGGGCGAGAGATACGCAGTATTTT.

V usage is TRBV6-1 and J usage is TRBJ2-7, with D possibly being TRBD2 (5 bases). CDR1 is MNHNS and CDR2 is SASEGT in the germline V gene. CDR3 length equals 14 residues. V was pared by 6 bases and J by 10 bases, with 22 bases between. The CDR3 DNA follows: TGTGCCAGCAGCGTCAGCGGAGACTTGAGGTATCAGTACTTC. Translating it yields CASSVSGDLRYQYF.

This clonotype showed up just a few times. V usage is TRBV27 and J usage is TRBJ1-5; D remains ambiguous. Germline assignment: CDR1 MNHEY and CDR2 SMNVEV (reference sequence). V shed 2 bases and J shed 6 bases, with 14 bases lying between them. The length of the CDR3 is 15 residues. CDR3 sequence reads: CASSLKGPGIQPQHF. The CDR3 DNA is TGTGCCAGCAGTTTAAAAGGTCCGGGTATTCAGCCCCAGCATTTT.

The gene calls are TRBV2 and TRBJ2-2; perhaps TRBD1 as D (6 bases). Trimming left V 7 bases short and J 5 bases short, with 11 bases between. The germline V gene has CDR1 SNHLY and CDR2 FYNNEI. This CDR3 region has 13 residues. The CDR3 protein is CASKQGRTGELFF. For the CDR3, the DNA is TGTGCCAGCAAACAGGGTCGGACCGGGGAGCTGTTTTTT.

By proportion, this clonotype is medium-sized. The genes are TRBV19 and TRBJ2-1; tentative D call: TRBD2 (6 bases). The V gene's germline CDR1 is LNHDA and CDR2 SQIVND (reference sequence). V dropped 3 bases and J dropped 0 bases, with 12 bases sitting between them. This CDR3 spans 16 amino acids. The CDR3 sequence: CASSIISGTSYNEQFF. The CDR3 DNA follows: TGTGCCAGTAGTATTATTAGCGGAACCTCCTACAATGAGCAGTTCTTC.

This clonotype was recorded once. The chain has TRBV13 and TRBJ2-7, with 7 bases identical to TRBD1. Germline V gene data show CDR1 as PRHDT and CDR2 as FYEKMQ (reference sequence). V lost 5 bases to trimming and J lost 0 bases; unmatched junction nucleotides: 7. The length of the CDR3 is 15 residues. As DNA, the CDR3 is TGTGCCAGCAGCGAGGCCCGGGACAGCTCCTACGAGCAGTACTTC. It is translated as CASSEARDSSYEQYF.

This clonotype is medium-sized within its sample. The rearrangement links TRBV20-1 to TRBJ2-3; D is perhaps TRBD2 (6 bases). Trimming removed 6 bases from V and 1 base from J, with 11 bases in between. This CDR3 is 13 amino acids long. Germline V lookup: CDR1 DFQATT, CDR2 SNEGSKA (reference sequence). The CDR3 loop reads CSARDSRTDTQYF. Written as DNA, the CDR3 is TGCAGTGCCCGGGACTCCCGCACAGATACGCAGTATTTT.

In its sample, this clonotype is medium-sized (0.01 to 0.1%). CDR3 amino acids: CATSRKDRVRTDTQYF. DNA for the CDR3: TGTGCCACCAGCAGGAAAGACAGGGTTCGGACAGATACGCAGTATTTT. J is TRBJ2-3 and V is TRBV15, with 7 positions matching TRBD1. Germline CDR1 and CDR2: LNHNV and YYDKDF (reference sequence). The CDR3 consists of 16 residues. With 3 bases clipped from V and 3 bases from J, the junction kept 9 bases outside the gene matches.